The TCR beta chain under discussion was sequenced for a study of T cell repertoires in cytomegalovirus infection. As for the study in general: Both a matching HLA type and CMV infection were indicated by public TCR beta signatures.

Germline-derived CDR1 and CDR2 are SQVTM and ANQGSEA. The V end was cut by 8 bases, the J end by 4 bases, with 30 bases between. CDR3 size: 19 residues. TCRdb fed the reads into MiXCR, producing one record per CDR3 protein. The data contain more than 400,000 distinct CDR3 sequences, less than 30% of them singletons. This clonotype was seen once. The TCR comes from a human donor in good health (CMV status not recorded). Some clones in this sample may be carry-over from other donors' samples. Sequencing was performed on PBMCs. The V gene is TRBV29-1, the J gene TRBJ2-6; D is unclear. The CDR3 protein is CSPKGLFTGRPKGANVLTF. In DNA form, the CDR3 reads TGCAGCCCAAAGGGCTTGTTTACCGGCCGTCCAAAGGGGGCCAACGTCCTGACTTTC.